This T cell receptor (beta chain) was identified during a study of blood T cells in healthy people across ages. Notes on this clonotype: No antigen is known for it.

Germline V gene data show CDR1 as SEHNR and CDR2 as FQNEAQ (reference sequence). The CDR3 covers 14 residues. The trim removed 6 bases at V and 3 bases at J, leaving 4 bases unmatched. Total RNA, at least 5.5 micrograms per sample, came from PBMCs. Study results and caveats: With age, beta diversity per million T cells declined roughly linearly, significantly by 30 to 40.

With a J-beta primer mix and a sample-barcoded 5' primer, a second PCR ran about 6 to 11 cycles. The study obtained at least 2.5 million CDR3-containing paired-end reads from every sample. In TCRdb, the 5' RACE reads were re-called with MiXCR into one record per CDR3 protein. The sample includes roughly 1,100,000 distinct CDR3 sequences, under 30% of them seen just once. These data were also filed under a second study, of T cells of mothers and their children. In that study: Compared with unrelated pairs, related mother-child pairs had slightly higher, non-significant overlap.

Sequenced input: blood. The chain joins TRBV7-9 to TRBJ2-7, with 11 bases aligning to TRBD2. This receptor was obtained from a girl aged 2 to 9 in good health. The CDR3 here is CASSRLAGIYEQYF. The CDR3 DNA is TGTGCCAGCAGTAGACTAGCGGGGATCTACGAGCAGTACTTC.